This entry concerns a single T cell receptor (beta chain). Its antigen is not known. The data originate from a study of T cell responses to AZD1222 COVID-19 vaccine. The study's findings and limits: The peak T cell response came first, and repertoires were sampled only after it.

The table came from immunoSEQ multiplex PCR; TCRdb's copy has only in-frame clones and leaves some out. Of roughly 67,000 clones listed, 80% are singletons. The CDR3 covers 16 residues. Germline-derived CDR1 and CDR2 are LGHNA and YSLEER. V gave up 5 bases and J gave up 0 bases, with 14 bases separating them. The chain uses TRBV4-3 and TRBJ2-1; perhaps TRBD1 as D (6 bases). The source material was peripheral blood, sampled on day 0 of AZD1222 vaccination. The clonotype was recovered from an adult in good health. DNA for the CDR3: TGCGCCAGCAGCGGGTTGGGGGCGGACTCCTACAATGAGCAGTTCTTC. Residues: CASSGLGADSYNEQFF.